The following is a T cell receptor (beta chain) sequence with its context. Its cognate antigen is unknown. The CDR3 loop spans 16 amino acids. CDR1 is SGDLS, CDR2 YYNGEE, per germline. Trimming cost V 1 base and J 2 bases, with 12 bases left between them. This record comes from a study of T-cell reconstitution after alpha-beta-depleted transplantation in children. Whole-study findings and limits: After transplant, high TCRbeta diversity at day 60 in some patients arose from surviving recipient T cells and thymic progenitors. After transplant, at about two months, alpha-beta T cells were reportedly derived from several hundred expanded graft clones. A year post-transplant, T-cell counts and diversity derived mostly from newly produced T cells.

The TCRbeta library was prepared with unique molecular identifiers. TCRdb reprocessed the PCR reads with MiXCR, giving one entry per CDR3 protein. Among about 460,000 distinct CDR3 sequences listed, about 11% were seen once. Sequenced here: PBMCs, sampled before TCRalphabeta/CD19-depleted stem cell transplant. This chain connects TRBV9 to TRBJ2-2, with TRBD1 as a possible D gene (5 bases). The source is a child aged 2-9 years with inherited bone marrow failure, due to receive a stem cell transplant. As DNA, the CDR3 is TGTGCCAGCAGCGTAATGACAGTTGTAAACACCGGGGAGCTGTTTTTT. This codes for CASSVMTVVNTGELFF.